The rows below give T cell receptor beta chains drawn from one sample of a study of cytomegalovirus exposure and HLA in healthy donors. TCRdb's copy holds only in-frame clones and misses some; the assay was immunoSEQ multiplex PCR. The sample shows about 150,000 clones, roughly 70% of them seen only once. The sample consisted of PBMCs. These receptors were obtained from a man younger than 40 in good health and CMV-seronegative. Both conserved end residues are part of each CDR3. A D gene is named only where the DNA matches it firmly. The size entry is marked missing in some rows and otherwise reads once, few, many or a size class.

D gene | clone size | J gene | V gene | CDR3 protein | CDR3 DNA
TRBD2 | - | TRBJ2-7 | TRBV7-2 | CASSYGGGYISSPYEQYF | TGTGCCAGCAGCTATGGGGGGGGATACATTTCATCACCCTACGAGCAGTACTTC
TRBD2 | - | TRBJ2-7 | TRBV11-3 | CASSHGGGKQYF | TGTGCCAGCAGCCACGGGGGGGGAAAGCAGTACTTC
- | few | TRBJ1-3 | TRBV7-9 | CASSLGGGNTIYF | TGTGCCAGCAGCTTAGGAGGAGGAAACACCATATATTTT
TRBD2 | - | TRBJ2-7 | TRBV6-6 | CASSYSPGGQNEQYF | TGTGCCAGCAGTTACTCTCCGGGGGGGCAAAACGAGCAGTACTTC
TRBD1 | few | TRBJ2-7 | TRBV27 | CASSGTAYEQYF | TGTGCCAGCAGTGGGACAGCCTACGAGCAGTACTTC
- | few | TRBJ2-1 | TRBV6-1 | CASSEIGLVGNEQFF | TGTGCCAGCAGTGAAATCGGGCTAGTCGGGAACGAGCAGTTCTTC
- | - | TRBJ1-5 | TRBV15 | CATSRAGLNSNQPQHF | TGTGCCACCAGCAGAGCGGGACTTAATAGCAATCAGCCCCAGCATTTT
TRBD1 | - | TRBJ2-2 | TRBV7-2 | CASSFDRVNTGELFF | TGTGCCAGCAGCTTTGACAGGGTGAACACCGGGGAGCTGTTTTTT
- | few | TRBJ2-1 | TRBV11-2 | CASSPGDEQFF | TGTGCCAGCAGCCCAGGGGATGAGCAGTTCTTC
TRBD1 | - | TRBJ2-7 | TRBV9 | CASSSDRDEQYF | TGTGCCAGCAGCTCAGACAGGGACGAGCAGTACTTC
TRBD1 | - | TRBJ2-5 | TRBV7-2 | CASSTKQGGQETQYF | TGTGCCAGCAGCACCAAACAGGGGGGCCAAGAGACCCAGTACTTC
- | - | TRBJ2-1 | TRBV27 | CASSPSLGLLSYNEQFF | TGTGCCAGCAGTCCGTCACTAGGCCTTCTCTCCTACAATGAGCAGTTCTTC
TRBD1 | - | TRBJ2-1 | TRBV18 | CASSHRTGHGEQFF | TGTGCCAGCTCACACCGGACAGGTCACGGGGAGCAGTTCTTC
TRBD1 | - | TRBJ2-5 | TRBV7-2 | CASSRGQGRGETQYF | TGTGCCAGCAGCCGGGGACAGGGACGGGGTGAGACCCAGTACTTC
- | - | TRBJ2-3 | TRBV4-3 | CASSQDYQGAQYF | TGCGCCAGCAGCCAAGATTACCAGGGTGCGCAGTATTTT
TRBD1 | once | TRBJ2-7 | TRBV11-2 | CARTGGDEQYF | TGTGCCCGGACAGGGGGGGACGAGCAGTACTTC
- | - | TRBJ1-4 | TRBV13 | CASTTGLNEKLFF | TGTGCCAGCACCACGGGACTTAATGAAAAACTGTTTTTT
- | - | TRBJ1-3 | TRBV27 | CASSLTGSGNTIYF | TGTGCCAGCAGTTTAACAGGGTCTGGAAACACCATATATTTT
- | - | TRBJ2-2 | TRBV2 | CASRSTGELFF | TGTGCCAGCAGGAGCACCGGGGAGCTGTTTTTT
TRBD1 | - | TRBJ2-7 | TRBV29-1 | CSVEGSWDSKYEQYF | TGCAGCGTTGAAGGTAGCTGGGACAGCAAATACGAGCAGTACTTC
TRBD1 | - | TRBJ2-5 | TRBV2 | CASSAGQGTQETQYF | TGTGCCAGCAGCGCTGGACAGGGCACGCAAGAGACCCAGTACTTC
- | - | TRBJ1-5 | TRBV5-6 | CASSLGPYSNQPQHF | TGTGCCAGCAGCTTGGGGCCTTATAGCAATCAGCCCCAGCATTTT
TRBD1 | - | TRBJ1-5 | TRBV28 | CASSSQGRGSNQPQHF | TGTGCCAGCAGTTCACAGGGGCGGGGTAGCAATCAGCCCCAGCATTTT
- | few | TRBJ1-1 | TRBV7-9 | CASSLGEIVAEAFF | TGTGCCAGCAGCCTCGGGGAAATAGTCGCTGAAGCTTTCTTT
- | - | TRBJ2-5 | TRBV18 | CASSPGETQYF | TGTGCCAGCTCACCCGGGGAGACCCAGTACTTC
- | - | TRBJ2-2 | TRBV9 | CASSPSRTGELFF | TGTGCCAGCAGCCCGTCGAGAACCGGGGAGCTGTTTTTT
- | few | TRBJ2-7 | TRBV14 | CASSQEGGVRQYF | TGTGCCAGCAGCCAAGAAGGAGGCGTGCGGCAGTACTTC
- | - | TRBJ2-2 | TRBV7-6 | CASSLQENTGELFF | TGTGCCAGCAGCCTACAGGAGAACACCGGGGAGCTGTTTTTT